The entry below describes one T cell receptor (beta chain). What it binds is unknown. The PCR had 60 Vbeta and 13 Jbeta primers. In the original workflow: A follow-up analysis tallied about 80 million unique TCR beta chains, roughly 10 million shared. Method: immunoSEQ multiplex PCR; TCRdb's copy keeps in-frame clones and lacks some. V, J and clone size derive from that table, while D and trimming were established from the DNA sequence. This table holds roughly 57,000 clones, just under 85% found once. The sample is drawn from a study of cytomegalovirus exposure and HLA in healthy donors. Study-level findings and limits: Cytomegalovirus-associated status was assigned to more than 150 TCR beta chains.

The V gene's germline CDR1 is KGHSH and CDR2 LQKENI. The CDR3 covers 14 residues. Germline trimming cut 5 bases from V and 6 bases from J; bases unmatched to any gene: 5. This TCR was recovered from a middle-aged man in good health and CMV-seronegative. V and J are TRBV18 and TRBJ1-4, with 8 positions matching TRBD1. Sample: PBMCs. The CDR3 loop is CASSKDRADEKLFF. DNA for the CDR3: TGTGCCAGCTCAAAGGACAGGGCGGATGAAAAACTGTTTTTT.